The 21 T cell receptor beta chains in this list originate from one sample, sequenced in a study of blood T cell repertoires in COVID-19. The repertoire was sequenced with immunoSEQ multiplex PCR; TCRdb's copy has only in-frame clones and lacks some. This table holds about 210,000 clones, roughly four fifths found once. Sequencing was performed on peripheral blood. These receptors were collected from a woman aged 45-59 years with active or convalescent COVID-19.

The CDR3 reads CASSPRTGGQEQYV. The CDR3, as DNA: TGTGCCAGCAGTCCCCGGACAGGGGGCCAGGAGCAGTACGTC. The J gene is TRBJ2-7, the V gene TRBV28, with TRBD1 identical over 11 bases. This CDR3 is built from 14 residues. Germline V gives CDR1 MDHEN, CDR2 SYDVKM. The ends lost 5 bases at V and 7 bases at J; junction bases unmatched: 7.

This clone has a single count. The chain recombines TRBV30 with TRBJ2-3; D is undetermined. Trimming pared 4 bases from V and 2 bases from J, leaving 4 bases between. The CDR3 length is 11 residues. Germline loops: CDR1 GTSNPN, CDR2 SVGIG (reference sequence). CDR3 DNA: TGTGCCTGGACCTCCACAGATACGCAGTATTTT. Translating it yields CAWTSTDTQYF.

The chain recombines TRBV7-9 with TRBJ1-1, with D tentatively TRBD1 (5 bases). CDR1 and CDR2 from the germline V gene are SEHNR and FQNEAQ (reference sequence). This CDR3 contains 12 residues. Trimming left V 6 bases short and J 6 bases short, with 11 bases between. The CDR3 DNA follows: TGTGCCAGCAGTGAGCAGGGCCCTGAAGCTTTCTTT. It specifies CASSEQGPEAFF.

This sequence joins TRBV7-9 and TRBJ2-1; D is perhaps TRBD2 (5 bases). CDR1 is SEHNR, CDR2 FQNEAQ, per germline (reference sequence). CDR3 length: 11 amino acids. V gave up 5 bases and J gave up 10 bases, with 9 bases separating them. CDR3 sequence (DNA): TGTGCCAGCAGCCCCAAGCGGGAGCAGTTCTTC. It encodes CASSPKREQFF.

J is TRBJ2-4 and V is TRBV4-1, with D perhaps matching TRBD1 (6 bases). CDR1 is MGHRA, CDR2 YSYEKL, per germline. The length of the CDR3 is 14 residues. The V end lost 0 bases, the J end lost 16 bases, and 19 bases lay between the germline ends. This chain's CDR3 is CASSQDHTGGTRYF. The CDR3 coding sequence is TGCGCCAGCAGCCAAGATCATACCGGTGGGACAAGATACTTC.

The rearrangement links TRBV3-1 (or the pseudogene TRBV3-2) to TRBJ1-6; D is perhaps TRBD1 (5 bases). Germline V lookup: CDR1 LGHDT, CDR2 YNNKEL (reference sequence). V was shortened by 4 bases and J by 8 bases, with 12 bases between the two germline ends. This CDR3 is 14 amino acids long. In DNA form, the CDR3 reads TGTGCCAGCAGCCCCACTTGGGGGGATTCACCCCTCCACTTT. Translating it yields CASSPTWGDSPLHF.

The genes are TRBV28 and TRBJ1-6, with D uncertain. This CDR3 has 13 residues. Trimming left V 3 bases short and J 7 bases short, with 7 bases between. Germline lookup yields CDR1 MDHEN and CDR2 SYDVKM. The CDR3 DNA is TGTGCCAGCAGTTTCCCCCGGAATTCACCCCTCCACTTT. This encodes CASSFPRNSPLHF.

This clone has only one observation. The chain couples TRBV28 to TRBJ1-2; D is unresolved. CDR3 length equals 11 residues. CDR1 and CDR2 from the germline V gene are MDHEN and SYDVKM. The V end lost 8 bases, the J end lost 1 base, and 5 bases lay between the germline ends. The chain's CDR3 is CASGSNYGYTF. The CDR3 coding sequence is TGTGCCAGCGGGAGTAACTATGGCTACACCTTC.

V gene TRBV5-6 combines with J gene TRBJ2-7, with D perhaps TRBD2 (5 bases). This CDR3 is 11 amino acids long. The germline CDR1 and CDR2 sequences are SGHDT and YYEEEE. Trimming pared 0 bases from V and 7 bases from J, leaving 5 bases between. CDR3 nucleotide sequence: TGTGCCAGCAGCTTGGCGGGGGAGCAGTACGTC. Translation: CASSLAGEQYV.

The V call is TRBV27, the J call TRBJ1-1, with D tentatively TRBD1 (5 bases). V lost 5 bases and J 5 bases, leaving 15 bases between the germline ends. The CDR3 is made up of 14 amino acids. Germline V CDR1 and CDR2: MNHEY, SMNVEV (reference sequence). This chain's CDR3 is CASSPQGLGTEAFF. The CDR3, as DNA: TGTGCCAGCAGTCCCCAGGGACTAGGGACTGAAGCTTTCTTT.

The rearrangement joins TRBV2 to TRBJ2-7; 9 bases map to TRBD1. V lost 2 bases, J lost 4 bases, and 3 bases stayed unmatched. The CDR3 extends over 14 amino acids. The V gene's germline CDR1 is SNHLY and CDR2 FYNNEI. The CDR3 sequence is CASSELGTGYEQYV. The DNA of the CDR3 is TGTGCCAGCAGTGAATTAGGGACAGGGTACGAGCAGTACGTC.

The CDR3 region is CASSPRQGYEQYF. The CDR3 coding sequence is TGTGCCAGCAGCCCAAGACAGGGCTACGAGCAGTACTTC. The chain couples TRBV28 to TRBJ2-7; 7 bases align to TRBD1. The germline V gene has CDR1 MDHEN and CDR2 SYDVKM. The CDR3 is made up of 13 amino acids. V shed 6 bases, J shed 3 bases, and the junction held 5 bases outside the gene matches.

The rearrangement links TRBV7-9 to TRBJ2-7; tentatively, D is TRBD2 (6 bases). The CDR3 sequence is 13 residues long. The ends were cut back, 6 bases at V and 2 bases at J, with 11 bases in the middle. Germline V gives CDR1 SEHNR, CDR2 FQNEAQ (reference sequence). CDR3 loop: CASRGAGPYEQYF. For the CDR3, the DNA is TGTGCCAGCAGAGGGGCGGGGCCCTACGAGCAGTACTTC. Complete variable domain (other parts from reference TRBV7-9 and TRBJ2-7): DTGVSQNPRHKITKRGQNVTFRCDPISEHNRLYWYRQTLGQGPEFLTYFQNEAQLEKSRLLSDRFSAERPKGSFSTLEIQRTEQGDSAMYLCASRGAGPYEQYFGPGTRLTVT.

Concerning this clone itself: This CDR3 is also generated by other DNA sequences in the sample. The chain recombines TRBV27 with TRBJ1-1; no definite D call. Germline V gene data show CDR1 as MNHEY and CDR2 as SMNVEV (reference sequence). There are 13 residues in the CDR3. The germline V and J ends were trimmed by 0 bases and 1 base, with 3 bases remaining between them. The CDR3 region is CASSLSRNTEAFF. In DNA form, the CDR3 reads TGTGCCAGCAGTTTATCCCGGAACACTGAAGCTTTCTTT.

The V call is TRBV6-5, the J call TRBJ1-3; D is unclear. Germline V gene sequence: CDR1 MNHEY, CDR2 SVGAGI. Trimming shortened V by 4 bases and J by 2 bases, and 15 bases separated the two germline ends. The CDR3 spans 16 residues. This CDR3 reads CASSSSMEGAGNTIYF. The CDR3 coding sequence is TGTGCCAGCAGTTCATCTATGGAGGGCGCTGGAAACACCATATATTTT.

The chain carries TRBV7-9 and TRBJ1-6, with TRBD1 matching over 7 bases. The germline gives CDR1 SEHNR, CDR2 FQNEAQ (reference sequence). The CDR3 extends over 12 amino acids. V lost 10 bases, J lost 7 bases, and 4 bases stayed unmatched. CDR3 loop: CATQTGNSPLHF. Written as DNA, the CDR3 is TGTGCCACCCAGACAGGGAATTCACCCCTCCACTTT.

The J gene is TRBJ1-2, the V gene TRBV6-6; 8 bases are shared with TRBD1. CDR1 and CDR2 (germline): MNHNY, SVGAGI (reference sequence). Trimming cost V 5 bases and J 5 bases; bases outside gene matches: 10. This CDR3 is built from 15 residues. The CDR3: CASSPVGQGVYGYTF. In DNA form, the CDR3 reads TGTGCCAGCAGTCCAGTCGGACAGGGTGTTTATGGCTACACCTTC.

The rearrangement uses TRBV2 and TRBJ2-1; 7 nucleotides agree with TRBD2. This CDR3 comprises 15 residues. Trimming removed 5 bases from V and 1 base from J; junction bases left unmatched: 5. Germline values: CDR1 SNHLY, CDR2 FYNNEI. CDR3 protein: CASSPYSGSYNEQFF. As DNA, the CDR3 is TGTGCCAGCAGTCCCTATAGCGGGTCCTACAATGAGCAGTTCTTC.

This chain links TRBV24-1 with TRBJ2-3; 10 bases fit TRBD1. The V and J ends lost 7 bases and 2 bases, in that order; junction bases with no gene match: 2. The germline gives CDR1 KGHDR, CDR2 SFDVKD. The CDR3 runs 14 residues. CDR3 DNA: TGTGCCACCAGCGACAGGGGGCCCACAGATACGCAGTATTTT. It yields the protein CATSDRGPTDTQYF.

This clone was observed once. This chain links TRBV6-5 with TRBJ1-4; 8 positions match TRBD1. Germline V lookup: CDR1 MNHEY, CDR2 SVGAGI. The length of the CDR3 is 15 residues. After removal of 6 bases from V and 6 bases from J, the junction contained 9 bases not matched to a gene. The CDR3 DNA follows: TGTGCCAGCAGCCTCCAGGGGGCAATGGATGAAAAACTGTTTTTT. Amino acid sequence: CASSLQGAMDEKLFF.

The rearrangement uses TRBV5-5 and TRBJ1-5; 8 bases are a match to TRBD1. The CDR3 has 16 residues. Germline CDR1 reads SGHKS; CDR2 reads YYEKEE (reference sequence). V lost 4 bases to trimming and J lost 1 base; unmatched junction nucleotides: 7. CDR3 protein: CASSPSGGGSNQPQHF. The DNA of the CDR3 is TGTGCCAGCAGCCCATCAGGGGGCGGGAGCAATCAGCCCCAGCATTTT.